The 14 T cell receptor beta chains presented below share a single source sample, sequenced in a study of cytomegalovirus exposure and HLA in healthy donors. Primers included in the PCR were 60 Vbeta and 13 Jbeta primers. Profiled with immunoSEQ multiplex PCR; TCRdb holds only in-frame clones, not every one. The sample carries about 110,000 clones, 75% recorded once. The specimen sequenced was PBMCs. The receptors stem from a male donor in good health and CMV-seropositive.

The chain employs TRBV5-1 and TRBJ1-1; D unclear. This CDR3 contains 15 residues. The germline CDR1 and CDR2 sequences are SGHRS and YFSETQ. V was cut by 0 bases and J by 10 bases, with 19 bases left in between. The CDR3 DNA reads as TGCGCCAGCAGCTTGGTGGGCCCCCCGGCGTCCCTAGCTTTCTTT. This sequence encodes CASSLVGPPASLAFF.

The chain combines TRBV18 with TRBJ2-7; 7 bases match TRBD2. Germline V gives CDR1 KGHSH, CDR2 LQKENI. V shed 1 base, J shed 5 bases, and the junction held 2 bases outside the gene matches. The CDR3 sequence is 13 residues long. The CDR3 sequence: CASSPLAGDEQYF. CDR3 in DNA: TGTGCCAGCTCACCACTTGCGGGGGACGAGCAGTACTTC.

The DNA of the CDR3 is TGTGCCGTTCGACAGGGGACGTCGGACGAGCAGTACTTC. Residues: CAVRQGTSDEQYF. V and J are TRBV10-3 and TRBJ2-7; 8 bases line up with TRBD1. The CDR3 is 13 residues long. Per germline, CDR1 ENHRY and CDR2 SYGVKD. Losses at the gene ends were 11 bases for V and 5 bases for J; bases not matched to a gene: 11.

This clone appeared a few times. This chain connects TRBV11-3 to TRBJ2-1; 7 bases are a match to TRBD2. With V trimmed by 5 bases and J by 5 bases, 15 bases remained unmatched. This CDR3 contains 17 residues. Per germline, CDR1 SGHNT and CDR2 YENEEA. CDR3 region: CASSRSGWEGLNNEQFF. CDR3 DNA sequence: TGTGCCAGCAGCCGCTCTGGGTGGGAGGGCCTCAACAATGAGCAGTTCTTC.

The gene calls are TRBV27 and TRBJ2-7, with D tentatively TRBD2 (6 bases). The V gene lost 3 bases and the J gene lost 2 bases, with 14 bases spanning the gap. Germline lookup yields CDR1 MNHEY and CDR2 SMNVEV (reference sequence). This CDR3 has 15 residues. The CDR3 nucleotides read TGTGCCAGCAGTTTTTCCCTAGCGCAGACCTACGAGCAGTACTTC. Translation gives CASSFSLAQTYEQYF.

The chain recombines TRBV25-1 with TRBJ1-2, with D possibly matching TRBD1 (6 bases). The V end was cut by 5 bases, the J end by 8 bases, with 18 bases between. CDR3 length: 14 residues. Looked up from germline, CDR1 is MGHDK and CDR2 is SYGVNS. CDR3 amino acids: CASSQNPGVRGYTF. The CDR3 nucleotides are TGTGCCAGCAGTCAAAATCCAGGGGTCCGGGGCTACACCTTC.

This clone was observed a few times. The chain joins TRBV25-1 to TRBJ1-2, with D perhaps matching TRBD1 (6 bases). V was trimmed by 2 bases and J by 4 bases, leaving 14 bases between them. The germline gives CDR1 MGHDK, CDR2 SYGVNS. The CDR3 runs to 15 residues. The DNA of the CDR3 is TGTGCCAGCAGTGAAGGCGGGGGGCGCGGCTATGGCTACACCTTC. This translates into CASSEGGGRGYGYTF.

The rearrangement links TRBV6-1 to TRBJ2-7; a possible D gene is TRBD1 (6 bases). Looked up from germline, CDR1 is MNHNS and CDR2 is SASEGT. This CDR3 is 15 amino acids long. V gave up 3 bases and J gave up 2 bases, with 14 bases separating them. CDR3 amino acids: CASSDAGASTYEQYF. The CDR3, as DNA: TGTGCCAGCAGTGATGCAGGGGCCTCGACCTACGAGCAGTACTTC.

The CDR3 spells CASKVGGTYEQYF. The CDR3 DNA is TGTGCCAGCAAGGTCGGCGGGACCTACGAGCAGTACTTC. The genes are TRBV14 and TRBJ2-7, with D perhaps matching TRBD2 (6 bases). The CDR3 extends over 13 amino acids. Germline-derived CDR1 and CDR2 are SGHDN and FVKESK. V was cut by 7 bases and J by 2 bases, with 12 bases left in between.

V is TRBV5-1 and J is TRBJ2-5; TRBD2 aligns across 7 bases. The germline CDR1 and CDR2 sequences are SGHRS and YFSETQ. This CDR3 region has 15 residues. V shed 5 bases and J 5 bases; nucleotides not matched to a gene: 12. The CDR3: CASRLDGGSGETQYF. The CDR3 DNA sequence: TGCGCCAGCAGGTTAGATGGCGGGAGCGGTGAGACCCAGTACTTC.

The chain employs TRBV30 and TRBJ2-5; 9 bases match TRBD2. The CDR3 consists of 15 residues. The trim removed 3 bases at V and 2 bases at J, leaving 7 bases unmatched. Per the germline V gene, CDR1 is GTSNPN and CDR2 is SVGIG (reference sequence). The CDR3 DNA reads as TGTGCCTGGAGCGTAGGGCTAGCGGGGCAAGAGACCCAGTACTTC. This encodes CAWSVGLAGQETQYF.

The chain is built from TRBV5-6 and TRBJ2-3; 7 bases align to TRBD1. Losses at the gene ends were 2 bases for V and 0 bases for J; bases not matched to a gene: 6. Germline V CDR1 and CDR2: SGHDT, YYEEEE. The CDR3 is made up of 16 amino acids. CDR3 sequence (DNA): TGTGCCAGCAGCTTTTTCGGGACAGAGAGCACAGATACGCAGTATTTT. Protein product: CASSFFGTESTDTQYF.

J is TRBJ1-1 and V is TRBV19; D gene ambiguous. The CDR3 length is 13 residues. CDR1 and CDR2 (germline): LNHDA, SQIVND (reference sequence). V lost 7 bases and J 0 bases, leaving 9 bases between the germline ends. CDR3 coding DNA: TGTGCCAGTATGGGCAGAATGAACACTGAAGCTTTCTTT. Its protein product is CASMGRMNTEAFF.

The chain links TRBV4-2 to TRBJ1-1, with TRBD1 as a possible D gene (5 bases). This CDR3 has 15 amino acids. Germline lookup yields CDR1 LGHNA and CDR2 YNFKEQ. Trimming cost V 0 bases and J 10 bases, with 18 bases left between them. CDR3 in amino acids: CASSQDLTGFGSAFF. In nucleotides, the CDR3 is TGTGCCAGCAGCCAAGACCTAACAGGCTTCGGGTCAGCTTTCTTT.